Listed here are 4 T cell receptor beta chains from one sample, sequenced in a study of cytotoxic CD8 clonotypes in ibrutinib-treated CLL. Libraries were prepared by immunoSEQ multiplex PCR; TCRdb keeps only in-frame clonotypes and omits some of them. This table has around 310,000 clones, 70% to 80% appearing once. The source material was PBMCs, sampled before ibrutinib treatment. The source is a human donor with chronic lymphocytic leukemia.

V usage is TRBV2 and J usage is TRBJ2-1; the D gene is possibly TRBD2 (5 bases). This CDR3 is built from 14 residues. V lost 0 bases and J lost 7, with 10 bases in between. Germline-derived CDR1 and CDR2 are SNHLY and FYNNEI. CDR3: CASSEALVSNEQFF. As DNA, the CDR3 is TGTGCCAGCAGTGAAGCACTAGTGAGTAATGAGCAGTTCTTC.

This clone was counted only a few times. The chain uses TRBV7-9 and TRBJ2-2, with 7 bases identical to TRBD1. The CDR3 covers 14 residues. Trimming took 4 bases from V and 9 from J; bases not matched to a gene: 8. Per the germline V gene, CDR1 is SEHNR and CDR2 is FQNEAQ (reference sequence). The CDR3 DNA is TGTGCCAGCAGCTCGACAGGGATGACCAGGGAGCTGTTTTTT. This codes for CASSSTGMTRELFF. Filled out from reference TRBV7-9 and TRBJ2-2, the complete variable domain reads DTGVSQNPRHKITKRGQNVTFRCDPISEHNRLYWYRQTLGQGPEFLTYFQNEAQLEKSRLLSDRFSAERPKGSFSTLEIQRTEQGDSAMYLCASSSTGMTRELFFGEGSRLTVL.

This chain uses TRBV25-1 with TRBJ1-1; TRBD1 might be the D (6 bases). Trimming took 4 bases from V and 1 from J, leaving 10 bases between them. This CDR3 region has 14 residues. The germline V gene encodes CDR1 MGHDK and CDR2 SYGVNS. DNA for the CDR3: TGTGCCAGCAGTGTCGGGGGACAGAACACTGAAGCTTTCTTT. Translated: CASSVGGQNTEAFF.

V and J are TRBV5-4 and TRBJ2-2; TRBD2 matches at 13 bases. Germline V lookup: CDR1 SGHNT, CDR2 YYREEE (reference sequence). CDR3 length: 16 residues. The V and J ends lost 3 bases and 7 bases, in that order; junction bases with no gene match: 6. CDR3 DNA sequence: TGTGCCAGCAGCTCCGGGACTAGCGGGATGGTCGGGGAGCTGTTTTTT. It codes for CASSSGTSGMVGELFF. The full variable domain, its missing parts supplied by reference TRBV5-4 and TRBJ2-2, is ETGVTQSPTHLIKTRGQQVTLRCSSQSGHNTVSWYQQALGQGPQFIFQYYREEENGRGNFPPRFSGLQFPNYSSELNVNALELDDSALYLCASSSGTSGMVGELFFGEGSRLTVL.